Listed here are 9 T cell receptor beta chains from one sample, sequenced in a study of cytomegalovirus exposure and HLA in healthy donors. Primers for the PCR totalled 60 Vbeta and 13 Jbeta. Measured with immunoSEQ multiplex PCR; TCRdb has only the in-frame clones, and not every one. The sample lists 150,000 to 200,000 clones, more than 60% seen once, with about 7.6% in the top ten. Sequenced material: PBMCs. Source of these receptors: a woman aged 40-49 years in good health and CMV-seropositive.

V usage is TRBV15 and J usage is TRBJ2-1, with 8 bases matching TRBD2. The germline CDR1 and CDR2 sequences are LNHNV and YYDKDF (reference sequence). With V trimmed by 3 bases and J by 7 bases, 11 bases remained unmatched. The CDR3 is 16 amino acids. CDR3 coding DNA: TGTGCCACCAGCAGGGGTATAGGACTAGCTTTGAATGAGCAGTTCTTC. This translates into CATSRGIGLALNEQFF.

This sequence joins TRBV5-4 and TRBJ2-7; 10 positions match TRBD2. Germline loops: CDR1 SGHNT, CDR2 YYREEE (reference sequence). This CDR3 is built from 17 residues. The ends lost 4 bases at V and 1 base at J; junction bases unmatched: 11. CDR3 DNA: TGTGCCAGCAGCCATGGGCCTCTAGCGGGAGCTTCCTACGAGCAGTACTTC. Encoded protein: CASSHGPLAGASYEQYF.

This rearrangement joins TRBV19 to TRBJ2-1; 13 nucleotides match TRBD2. Germline CDR1 reads LNHDA; CDR2 reads SQIVND (reference sequence). The CDR3 covers 17 residues. Unmatched junction bases numbered 9, after V lost 3 bases and J lost 7 bases. In DNA form, the CDR3 reads TGTGCCAGTAGTATGATTAGGACTAGCGGGAGTTGGAATGAGCAGTTCTTC. Its protein is CASSMIRTSGSWNEQFF.

The sample holds one count of this clone. The chain employs TRBV11-2 and TRBJ2-3; TRBD2 aligns across 11 bases. The CDR3 is 16 residues long. J lost 7 bases, V lost 0 bases, and 6 bases had no gene match. Germline V lookup: CDR1 SGHAT, CDR2 FQNNGV. CDR3 nucleotide sequence: TGTGCCAGCAGCTTAGAACCTAGCGGGAGGACAAATACGCAGTATTTT. Its translation: CASSLEPSGRTNTQYF.

The gene calls are TRBV4-1 and TRBJ2-2; 7 nucleotides align to TRBD2. The length of the CDR3 is 16 residues. Losses at the gene ends were 1 base for V and 1 base for J; bases not matched to a gene: 3. From germline, CDR1 is MGHRA and CDR2 YSYEKL. CDR3 residues: CASSQAPSGNTGELFF. CDR3 in DNA: TGCGCCAGCAGCCAAGCGCCTAGCGGGAACACCGGGGAGCTGTTTTTT.

About this clone itself: Other nucleotide sequences in the sample specify the same CDR3. The chain couples TRBV18 to TRBJ1-1; TRBD1 might be the D (5 bases). The CDR3 runs 14 residues. Germline values: CDR1 KGHSH, CDR2 LQKENI. Between the trimmed V and J ends, which lost 3 bases and 0 bases, there was a span of 8 bases. CDR3 loop: CASSPQGMNTEAFF. CDR3 bases: TGTGCCAGCTCACCTCAGGGTATGAACACTGAAGCTTTCTTT.

The V call is TRBV28, the J call TRBJ2-1; D possibly corresponds to TRBD1 (8 bases). Germline lookup yields CDR1 MDHEN and CDR2 SYDVKM. Trimming shortened V by 3 bases and J by 6 bases, and 27 bases separated the two germline ends. The CDR3 is made up of 19 amino acids. The CDR3 bases are TGTGCCAGCAGTTTTTATGGACAGGGAGGGCTCTCTGGTTTCAATGAGCAGTTCTTC. Translation gives CASSFYGQGGLSGFNEQFF.

The V and J genes are TRBV7-8 and TRBJ1-5; TRBD1 aligns across 7 bases. Per the germline V gene, CDR1 is SGHVS and CDR2 is FQNEAQ. This CDR3 contains 18 residues. With 5 bases clipped from V and 0 bases from J, the junction kept 13 bases outside the gene matches. The CDR3 is CASSRRTGPSNSNQPQHF. In nucleotides, the CDR3 is TGTGCCAGCAGCAGGAGGACAGGCCCCTCGAATAGCAATCAGCCCCAGCATTTT.

In this sample, this clone turned up a few times. This rearrangement joins TRBV27 to TRBJ2-3, with D perhaps matching TRBD1 (5 bases). The germline V gene encodes CDR1 MNHEY and CDR2 SMNVEV (reference sequence). V was pared by 6 bases and J by 8 bases, with 21 bases between. The CDR3 spans 15 residues. This CDR3 reads CASRLLGAGKGTQYF. CDR3 coding DNA: TGTGCCAGCAGACTTCTCGGCGCAGGGAAGGGTACGCAGTATTTT.